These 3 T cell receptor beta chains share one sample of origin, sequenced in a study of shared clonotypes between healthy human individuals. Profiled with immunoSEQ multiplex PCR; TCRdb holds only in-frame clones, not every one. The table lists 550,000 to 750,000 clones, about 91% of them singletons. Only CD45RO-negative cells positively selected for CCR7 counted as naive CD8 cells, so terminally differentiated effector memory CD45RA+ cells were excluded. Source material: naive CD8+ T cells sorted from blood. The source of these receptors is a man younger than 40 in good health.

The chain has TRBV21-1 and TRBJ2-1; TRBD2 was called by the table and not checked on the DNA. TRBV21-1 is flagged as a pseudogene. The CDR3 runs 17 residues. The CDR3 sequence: CASSKEPRTSAYNEQFF. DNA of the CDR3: TGTGCCAGCAGCAAAGAACCGAGGACTAGCGCCTACAATGAGCAGTTCTTC.

The CDR3 sequence is CASSQVPREEQFF. The CDR3 coding sequence is TGCGCCAGCAGCCAAGTTCCGAGGGAGGAGCAGTTCTTC. V is TRBV4-1 and J is TRBJ2-1; the D gene is possibly TRBD2 (5 bases). The germline V gene encodes CDR1 MGHRA and CDR2 YSYEKL. V was trimmed by 1 base and J by 10 bases, leaving 11 bases between them. This CDR3 is 13 amino acids long.

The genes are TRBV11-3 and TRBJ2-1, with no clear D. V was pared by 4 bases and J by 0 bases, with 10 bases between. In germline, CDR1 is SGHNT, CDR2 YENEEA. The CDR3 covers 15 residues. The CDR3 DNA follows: TGTGCCAGCAGCTCATCAGAGAGCTCCTACAATGAGCAGTTCTTC. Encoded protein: CASSSSESSYNEQFF.